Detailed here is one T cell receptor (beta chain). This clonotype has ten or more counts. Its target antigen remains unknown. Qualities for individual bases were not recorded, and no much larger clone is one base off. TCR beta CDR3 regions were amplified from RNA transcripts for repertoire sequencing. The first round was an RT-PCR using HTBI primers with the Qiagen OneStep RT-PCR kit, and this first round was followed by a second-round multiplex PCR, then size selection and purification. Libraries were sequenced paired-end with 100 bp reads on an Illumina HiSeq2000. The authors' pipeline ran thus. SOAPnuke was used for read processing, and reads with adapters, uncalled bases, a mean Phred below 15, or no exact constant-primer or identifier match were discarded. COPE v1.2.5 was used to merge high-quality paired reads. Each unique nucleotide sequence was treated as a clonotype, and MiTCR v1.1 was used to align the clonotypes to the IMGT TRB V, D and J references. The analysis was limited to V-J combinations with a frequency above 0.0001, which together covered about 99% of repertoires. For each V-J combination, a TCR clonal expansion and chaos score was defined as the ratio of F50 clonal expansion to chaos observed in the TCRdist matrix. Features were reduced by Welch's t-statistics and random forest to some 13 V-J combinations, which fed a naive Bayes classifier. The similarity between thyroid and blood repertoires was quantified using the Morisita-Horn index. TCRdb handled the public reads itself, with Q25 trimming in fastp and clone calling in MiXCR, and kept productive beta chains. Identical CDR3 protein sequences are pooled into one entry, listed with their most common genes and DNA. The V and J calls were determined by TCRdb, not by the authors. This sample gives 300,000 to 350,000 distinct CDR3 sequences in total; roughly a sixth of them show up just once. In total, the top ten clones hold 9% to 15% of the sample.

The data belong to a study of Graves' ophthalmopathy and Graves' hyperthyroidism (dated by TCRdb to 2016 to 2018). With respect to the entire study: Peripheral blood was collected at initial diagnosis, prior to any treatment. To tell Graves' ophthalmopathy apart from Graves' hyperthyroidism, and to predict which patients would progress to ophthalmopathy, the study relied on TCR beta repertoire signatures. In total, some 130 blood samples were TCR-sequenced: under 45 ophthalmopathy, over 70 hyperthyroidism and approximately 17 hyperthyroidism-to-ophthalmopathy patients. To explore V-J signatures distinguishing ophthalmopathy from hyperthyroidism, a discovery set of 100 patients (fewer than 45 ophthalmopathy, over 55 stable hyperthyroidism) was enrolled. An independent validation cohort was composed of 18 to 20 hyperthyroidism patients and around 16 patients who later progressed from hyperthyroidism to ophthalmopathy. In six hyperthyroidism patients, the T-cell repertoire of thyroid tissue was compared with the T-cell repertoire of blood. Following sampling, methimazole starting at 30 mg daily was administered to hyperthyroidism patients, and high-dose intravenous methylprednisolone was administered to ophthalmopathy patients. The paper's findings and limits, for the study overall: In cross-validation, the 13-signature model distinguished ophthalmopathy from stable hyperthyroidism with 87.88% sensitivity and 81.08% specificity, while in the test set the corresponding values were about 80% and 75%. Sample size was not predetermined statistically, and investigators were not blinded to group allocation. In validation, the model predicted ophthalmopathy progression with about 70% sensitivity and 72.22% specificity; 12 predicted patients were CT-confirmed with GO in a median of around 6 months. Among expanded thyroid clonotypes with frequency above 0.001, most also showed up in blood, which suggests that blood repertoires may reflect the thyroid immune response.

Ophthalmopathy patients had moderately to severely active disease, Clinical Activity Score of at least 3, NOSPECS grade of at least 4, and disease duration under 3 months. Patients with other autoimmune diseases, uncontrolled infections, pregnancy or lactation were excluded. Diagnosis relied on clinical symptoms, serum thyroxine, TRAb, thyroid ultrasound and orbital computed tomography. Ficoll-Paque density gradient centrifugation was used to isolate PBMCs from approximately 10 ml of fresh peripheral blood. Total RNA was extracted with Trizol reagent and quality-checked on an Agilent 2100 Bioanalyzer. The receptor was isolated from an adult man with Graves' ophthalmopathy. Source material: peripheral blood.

CDR3 loop: CASSFTPGEQYF. The DNA reads TGTGCCAGCAGCTTTACCCCCGGAGAGCAGTACTTC. The rearrangement joined TRBV7-2 to TRBJ2-7; confidence is insufficient to name the D gene. The V end loses 3 bases and the J end loses 7 bases, and a stretch of 10 bases separates them. CDR1 SGHTA and CDR2 FQGNSA are derived from the germline V gene. The CDR3, from cysteine to phenylalanine, totals 12 residues. Kept here is only the CDR3 DNA, which spans 36 bases and is read in frame from base 1.